This entry is about one TCR beta chain. The table came from immunoSEQ multiplex PCR; TCRdb's copy has only in-frame clones and leaves some out. The data hold some 80,000 clones, with approximately 90% observed a single time. The sample originates from a study of blood T cell repertoires in COVID-19. Overall study: Sites in the United States, Italy and Spain provided acute and convalescent COVID-19 samples. T cells, B-cell-depleted T cells, or PBMCs provided the cDNA or gDNA that served as material.

There are 13 residues in the CDR3. V was clipped by 2 bases and J by 9 bases, with 8 bases between them. CDR1 is MNHEY and CDR2 is SVGAGI in the germline V gene. The receptor was derived from a woman between 45 and 60 years old with active or convalescent COVID-19. The chain links TRBV6-5 to TRBJ1-6; maybe TRBD1 (5 bases). Sequencing input: peripheral blood. This CDR3 is CASSYGGSSPLHF. CDR3 nucleotide sequence: TGTGCCAGCAGTTACGGGGGGAGTTCACCCCTCCACTTT.